These T cell receptor beta chains were read from a single sample in a study of shared clonotypes between healthy human individuals. Only in-frame clones appear in the TCRdb table, and some are missing; sequencing was by immunoSEQ multiplex PCR. The profile covers around 620,000 clones, with around 95% appearing a single time and about 0.11% taken by the ten largest. Sequencing was carried out using naive CD8+ T cells sorted from blood. All receptors derive from a woman aged 25 to 45 in good health. Each CDR3 is given without its conserved first and last residue. A D gene is named only where the DNA matches it firmly. Part of the rows lack a size; the others show once, few, many or a class for expanded clones.

cdr3_length,v_call,clone_size,j_call,d_call,cdr3_aa
10,TRBV11-2,.,TRBJ1-1,.,ASSPQGAEAF
10,TRBV14,.,TRBJ2-4,.,ASSEDQGGPL
17,TRBV9,.,TRBJ2-1,TRBD1,ASSDPGQGRTISYNEQF
12,TRBV9,once,TRBJ2-1,TRBD2,ASSDGGRRDEQF
11,TRBV29-1,.,TRBJ2-7,.,SVEGGLRYEQY
14,TRBV15,.,TRBJ2-1,.,ATRRDDRDANNEQF
12,TRBV27,.,.,TRBD2,ASSVSGRAYEQY
13,TRBV15,.,.,.,ATSRARGPVHEQY
14,TRBV5-1,.,TRBJ2-1,TRBD2,ASSLVTREAWDEQF
9,TRBV11-2,.,TRBJ2-3,.,ASRQSDTQY
12,TRBV19,.,TRBJ1-4,.,ASTDTAGDEKLF
12,TRBV27,.,TRBJ1-1,.,ASSLLGANTEAF
10,TRBV28,.,TRBJ2-7,.,ASRGVSYEQY
12,TRBV5-1,.,TRBJ1-2,.,ASSLAGANYGYT
12,TRBV15,.,TRBJ2-1,.,ATSEDFSYNEQF
12,TRBV6-7,.,TRBJ1-2,.,ASSSTTGYYGYT
11,TRBV7-9,once,TRBJ2-7,.,ASSPIGGLEQY
11,TRBV13,.,TRBJ2-7,.,ASSLEGSYEQY
12,TRBV6-1,.,TRBJ2-1,TRBD2,ASSERLAGGEQF
10,TRBV5-1,once,TRBJ2-7,.,ASREGPYEQY
12,TRBV19,.,TRBJ2-7,TRBD1,ASSDRGGTYEQY
10,TRBV6-5,once,TRBJ2-7,.,ASSYLDYEQY
13,TRBV4-1,.,TRBJ1-1,.,ASSRSMGPNTEAF
16,TRBV28,.,TRBJ2-5,.,ASSSYREDSAYQETQY
13,TRBV4-2,.,TRBJ2-7,.,ASSQDSGTLYEQY
11,TRBV5-1,.,TRBJ1-2,.,ASSFLLRGGYT